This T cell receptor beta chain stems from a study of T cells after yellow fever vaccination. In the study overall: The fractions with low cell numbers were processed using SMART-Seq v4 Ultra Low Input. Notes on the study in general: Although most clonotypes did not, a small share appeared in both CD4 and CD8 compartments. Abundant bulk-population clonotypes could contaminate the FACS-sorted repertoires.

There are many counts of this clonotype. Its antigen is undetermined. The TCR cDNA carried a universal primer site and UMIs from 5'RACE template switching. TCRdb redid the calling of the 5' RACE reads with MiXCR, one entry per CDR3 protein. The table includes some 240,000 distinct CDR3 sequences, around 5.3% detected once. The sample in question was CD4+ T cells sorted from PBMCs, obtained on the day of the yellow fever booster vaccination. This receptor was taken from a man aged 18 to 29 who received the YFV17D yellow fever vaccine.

The CDR3 bases are TGTGCCAGCAGGAGGACAGGGGGACAAGAGACCCAGTACTTC. Translated, it gives CASRRTGGQETQYF. The V call is TRBV12-3 or TRBV12-4, the J call TRBJ2-5, with TRBD1 identical over 10 bases. Losses at the gene ends were 6 bases for V and 2 bases for J; bases not matched to a gene: 3. This CDR3 region has 14 residues.